These 7 T cell receptor beta chains were all obtained from the same sample, sequenced in a study of T-cell reconstitution after alpha-beta-depleted transplantation in children. Unique molecular identifiers were used in preparing the TCRbeta library. In TCRdb, the PCR reads were re-called with MiXCR into one record per CDR3 protein. The sample includes fewer than 350,000 distinct CDR3 sequences, roughly a tenth of them seen just once. The input for sequencing was PBMCs, taken before TCRalphabeta/CD19-depleted stem cell transplant. The receptors come from a boy younger than two with acute myeloid leukemia, due to receive a stem cell transplant.

J is TRBJ1-5 and V is TRBV19, with 7 bases that match TRBD1. Looked up from germline, CDR1 is LNHDA and CDR2 is SQIVND (reference sequence). J was trimmed by 6 bases and V by 2 bases; bases with no gene match: 7. The CDR3 is made up of 15 amino acids. The CDR3, as DNA: TGTGCCAGTAGTATATACCCGGAGGGGGCTCAGCCCCAGCATTTT. As protein: CASSIYPEGAQPQHF.

This clonotype was picked up a small number of times. The V gene is TRBV6-5, the J gene TRBJ2-7; 11 nucleotides match TRBD2. The length of the CDR3 is 15 residues. Germline-derived CDR1 and CDR2 are MNHEY and SVGAGI. V shed 6 bases, J shed 4 bases, and the junction held 8 bases outside the gene matches. CDR3 in amino acids: CASSFTSGGRYEQYF. DNA of the CDR3: TGTGCCAGCAGCTTCACTAGCGGGGGCCGTTACGAGCAGTACTTC.

Regarding this clonotype: A much larger clone is a single base away; this may be a read error. The genes are TRBV29-1 and TRBJ2-6; D is unclear. This CDR3 is built from 13 residues. CDR1 and CDR2 (germline): SQVTM, ANQGSEA. The CDR3 bases are TGCAGCATTGAACTCTCTGGGGCCAACGTCCTGACTTTC. It is translated as CSIELSGANVLTF.

The chain recombines TRBV6-1 with TRBJ2-7, with 10 bases identical to TRBD1. The CDR3 has 15 amino acids. V trimming: 8 bases; J trimming: 0 bases; junction bases outside the gene matches: 7. Germline CDR1 is MNHNS and CDR2 is SASEGT. DNA for the CDR3: TGTGCCAGCTTTATGACAGGGGGCAGCTCCTACGAGCAGTACTTC. Translating it yields CASFMTGGSSYEQYF.

Many counts were recorded for this clonotype. The chain recombines TRBV7-8 with TRBJ1-1; D call uncertain. V was trimmed by 2 bases and J by 0 bases, leaving 16 bases between them. Germline lookup yields CDR1 SGHVS and CDR2 FQNEAQ. There are 17 residues in the CDR3. CDR3 DNA sequence: TGTGCCAGCAGCTTATCTTGGGCGCTATTTATGAACACTGAAGCTTTCTTT. It encodes CASSLSWALFMNTEAFF.

This CDR3 is CASSNSGTSGTYEQFF. The DNA for the CDR3 is TGTGCCAGTAGCAATTCCGGGACTAGCGGGACTTATGAGCAGTTCTTC. The rearrangement joins TRBV19 to TRBJ2-1; 13 bases map to TRBD2. This CDR3 region has 16 residues. V shed 6 bases, J shed 8 bases, and the junction held 10 bases outside the gene matches. CDR1 is LNHDA, CDR2 SQIVND, per germline (reference sequence).

This clonotype occurred many times. This rearrangement joins TRBV4-1 to TRBJ1-4; D might be TRBD1 (5 bases). V was pared by 3 bases and J by 12 bases, with 11 bases between. CDR3 length: 12 residues. Germline CDR1 reads MGHRA; CDR2 reads YSYEKL. The DNA of the CDR3 is TGCGCCAGCAGCCACCCGGGGGAAGAACTGTTTTTT. Protein: CASSHPGEELFF.